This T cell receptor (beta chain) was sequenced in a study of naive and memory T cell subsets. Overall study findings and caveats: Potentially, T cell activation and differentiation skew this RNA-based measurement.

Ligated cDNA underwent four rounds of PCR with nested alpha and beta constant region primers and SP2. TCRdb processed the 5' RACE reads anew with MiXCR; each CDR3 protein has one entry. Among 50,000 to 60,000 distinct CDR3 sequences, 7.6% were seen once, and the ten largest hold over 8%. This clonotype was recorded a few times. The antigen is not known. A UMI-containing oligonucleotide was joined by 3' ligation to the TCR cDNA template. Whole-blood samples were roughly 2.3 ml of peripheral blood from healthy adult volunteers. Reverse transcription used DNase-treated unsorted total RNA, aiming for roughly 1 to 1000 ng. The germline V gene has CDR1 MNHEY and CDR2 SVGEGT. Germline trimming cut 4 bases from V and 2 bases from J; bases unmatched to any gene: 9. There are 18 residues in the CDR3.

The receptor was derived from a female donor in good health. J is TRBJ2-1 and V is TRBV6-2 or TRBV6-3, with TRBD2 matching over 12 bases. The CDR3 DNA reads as TGTGCCAGCAGTTTCCCCTCGACTAGCGGGGGTACCTACAATGAGCAGTTCTTC. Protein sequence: CASSFPSTSGGTYNEQFF.